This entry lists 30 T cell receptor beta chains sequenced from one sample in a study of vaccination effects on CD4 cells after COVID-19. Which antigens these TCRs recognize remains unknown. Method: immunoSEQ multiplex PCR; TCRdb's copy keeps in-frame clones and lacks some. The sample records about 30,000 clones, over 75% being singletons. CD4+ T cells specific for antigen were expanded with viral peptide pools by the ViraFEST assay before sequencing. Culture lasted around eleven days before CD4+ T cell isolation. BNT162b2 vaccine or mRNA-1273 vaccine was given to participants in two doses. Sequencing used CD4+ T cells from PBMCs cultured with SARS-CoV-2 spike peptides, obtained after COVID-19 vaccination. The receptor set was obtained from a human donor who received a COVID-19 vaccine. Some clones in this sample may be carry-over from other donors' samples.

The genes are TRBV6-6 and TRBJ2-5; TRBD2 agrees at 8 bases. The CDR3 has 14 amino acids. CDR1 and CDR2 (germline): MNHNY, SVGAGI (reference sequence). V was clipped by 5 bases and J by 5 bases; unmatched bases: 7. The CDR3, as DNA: TGTGCCAGCAGTGGGACCGGGGGGGCGGAGACCCAGTACTTC. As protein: CASSGTGGAETQYF.

CDR3 amino acids: CASSIQRDSPLHF. CDR3 nucleotide sequence: TGTGCCAGTAGTATTCAACGGGACTCACCCCTCCACTTT. V is TRBV19 and J is TRBJ1-6, with a possible D match to TRBD1 (5 bases). Trimming shortened V by 3 bases and J by 10 bases, and 10 bases separated the two germline ends. CDR3 length: 13 amino acids. The V gene's germline CDR1 is LNHDA and CDR2 SQIVND (reference sequence). Combining the CDR3 with reference TRBV19 and TRBJ1-6 gives the whole variable domain DGGITQSPKYLFRKEGQNVTLSCEQNLNHDAMYWYRQDPGQGLRLIYYSQIVNDFQKGDIAEGYSVSREKKESFPLTVTSAQKNPTAFYLCASSIQRDSPLHFGNGTRLTVT.

The CDR3 here is CASNSGAYRAFF. Here the CDR3 DNA reads TGTGCCAGCAATTCAGGGGCCTACAGAGCTTTCTTT. This chain connects TRBV6-6 to TRBJ1-1; maybe TRBD1 (6 bases). This CDR3 is built from 12 residues. CDR1 and CDR2 from the germline V gene are MNHNY and SVGAGI (reference sequence). Between the trimmed V and J ends, which lost 7 bases and 10 bases, there was a span of 16 bases.

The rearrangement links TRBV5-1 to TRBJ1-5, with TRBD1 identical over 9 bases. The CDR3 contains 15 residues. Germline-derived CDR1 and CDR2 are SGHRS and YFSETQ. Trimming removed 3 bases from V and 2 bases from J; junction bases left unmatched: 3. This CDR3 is CASSSTGGGNQPQHF. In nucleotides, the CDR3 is TGCGCCAGCAGCTCGACAGGGGGAGGCAATCAGCCCCAGCATTTT.

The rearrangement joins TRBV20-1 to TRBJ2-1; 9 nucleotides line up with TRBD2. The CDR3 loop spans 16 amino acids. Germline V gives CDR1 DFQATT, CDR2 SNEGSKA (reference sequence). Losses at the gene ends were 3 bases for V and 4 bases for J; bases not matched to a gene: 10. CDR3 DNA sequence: TGCAGTGCTAGTGACCCAGCGGGGGGTCCTTACAATGAGCAGTTCTTC. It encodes CSASDPAGGPYNEQFF.

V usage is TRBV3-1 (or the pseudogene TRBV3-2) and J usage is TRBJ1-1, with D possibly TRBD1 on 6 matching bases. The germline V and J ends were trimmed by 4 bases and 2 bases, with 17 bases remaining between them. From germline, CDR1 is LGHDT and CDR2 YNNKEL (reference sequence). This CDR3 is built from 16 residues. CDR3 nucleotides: TGTGCCAGCAGCCGACATGGGCAGGGGACTAACACTGAAGCTTTCTTT. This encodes CASSRHGQGTNTEAFF.

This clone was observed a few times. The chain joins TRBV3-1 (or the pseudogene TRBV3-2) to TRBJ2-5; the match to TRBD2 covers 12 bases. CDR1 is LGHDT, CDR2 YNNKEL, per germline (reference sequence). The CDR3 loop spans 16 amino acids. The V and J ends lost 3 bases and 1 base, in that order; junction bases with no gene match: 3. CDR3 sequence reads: CASSHPSGGAQETQYF. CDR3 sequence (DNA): TGTGCCAGCAGCCACCCTAGCGGGGGGGCCCAAGAGACCCAGTACTTC.

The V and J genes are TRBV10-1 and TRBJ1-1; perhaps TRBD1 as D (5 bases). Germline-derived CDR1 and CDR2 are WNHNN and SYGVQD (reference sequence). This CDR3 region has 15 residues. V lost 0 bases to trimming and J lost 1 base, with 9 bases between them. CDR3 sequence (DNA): TGCGCCAGCAGTGAGTCGGGGGGTAAGAACACTGAAGCTTTCTTT. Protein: CASSESGGKNTEAFF.

The CDR3 protein is CASSFSGALYNEQFF. The CDR3 bases are TGTGCCAGCAGCTTTAGCGGGGCCCTTTACAATGAGCAGTTCTTC. The rearrangement joins TRBV7-2 to TRBJ2-1; 8 nucleotides agree with TRBD2. The CDR3 length is 15 residues. The germline V gene encodes CDR1 SGHTA and CDR2 FQGNSA. The junction had 5 bases not matched to a gene; V was cut back by 3 bases and J by 4 bases.

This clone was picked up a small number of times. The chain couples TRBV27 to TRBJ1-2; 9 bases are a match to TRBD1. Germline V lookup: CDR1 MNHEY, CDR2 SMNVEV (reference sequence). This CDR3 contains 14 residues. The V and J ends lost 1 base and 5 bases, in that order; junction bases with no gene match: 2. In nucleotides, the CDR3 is TGTGCCAGCAGTTTATTTGGGACAGGGTATGGCTACACCTTC. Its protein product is CASSLFGTGYGYTF.

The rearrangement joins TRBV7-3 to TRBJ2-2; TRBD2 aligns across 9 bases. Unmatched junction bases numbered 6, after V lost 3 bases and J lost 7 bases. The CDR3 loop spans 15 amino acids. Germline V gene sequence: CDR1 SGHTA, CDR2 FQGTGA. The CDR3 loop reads CASSLSSGGLGELFF. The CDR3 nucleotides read TGTGCCAGCAGCTTGAGTAGCGGGGGCCTCGGGGAGCTGTTTTTT.

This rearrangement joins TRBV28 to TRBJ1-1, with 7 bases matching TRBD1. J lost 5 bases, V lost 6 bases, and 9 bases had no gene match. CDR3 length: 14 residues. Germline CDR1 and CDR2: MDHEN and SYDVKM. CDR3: CASRGAGGGTEAFF. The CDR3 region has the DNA TGTGCCAGCAGGGGTGCAGGGGGAGGTACTGAAGCTTTCTTT.

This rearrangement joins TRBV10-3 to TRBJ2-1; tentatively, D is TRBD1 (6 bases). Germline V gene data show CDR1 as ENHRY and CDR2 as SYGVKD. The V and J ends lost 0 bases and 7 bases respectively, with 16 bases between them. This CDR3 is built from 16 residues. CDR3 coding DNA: TGTGCCATCAGTGAGTCGCTAGGACAGACGACGAATGAGCAGTTCTTC. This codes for CAISESLGQTTNEQFF.

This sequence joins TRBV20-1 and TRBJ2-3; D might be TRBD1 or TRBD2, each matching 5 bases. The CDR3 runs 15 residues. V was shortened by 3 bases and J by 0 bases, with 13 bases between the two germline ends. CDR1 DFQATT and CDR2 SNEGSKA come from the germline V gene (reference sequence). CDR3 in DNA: TGCAGTGCTAGTTCGGGACCGACTAGCACAGATACGCAGTATTTT. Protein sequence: CSASSGPTSTDTQYF.

DNA for the CDR3: TGCAGTGCTGGGTTTGGGGAGACCCAGTACTTC. Translated: CSAGFGETQYF. The rearrangement uses TRBV20-1 and TRBJ2-5; D is undetermined. The CDR3 sequence is 11 residues long. V lost 5 bases and J 5 bases, leaving 9 bases between the germline ends. Germline assignment: CDR1 DFQATT and CDR2 SNEGSKA (reference sequence).

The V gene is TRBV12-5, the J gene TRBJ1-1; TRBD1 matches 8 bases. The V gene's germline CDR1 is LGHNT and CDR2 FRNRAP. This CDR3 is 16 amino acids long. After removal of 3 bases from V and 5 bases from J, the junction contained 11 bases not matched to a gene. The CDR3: CASGFPRQGRVTEAFF. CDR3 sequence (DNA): TGTGCTAGTGGTTTCCCTAGACAGGGGAGAGTTACTGAAGCTTTCTTT.

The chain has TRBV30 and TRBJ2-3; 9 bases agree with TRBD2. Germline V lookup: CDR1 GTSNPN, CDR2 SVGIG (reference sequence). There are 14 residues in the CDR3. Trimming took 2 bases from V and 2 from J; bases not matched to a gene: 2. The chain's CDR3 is CAWSSGGITDTQYF. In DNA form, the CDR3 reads TGTGCCTGGAGTAGCGGGGGGATCACAGATACGCAGTATTTT.

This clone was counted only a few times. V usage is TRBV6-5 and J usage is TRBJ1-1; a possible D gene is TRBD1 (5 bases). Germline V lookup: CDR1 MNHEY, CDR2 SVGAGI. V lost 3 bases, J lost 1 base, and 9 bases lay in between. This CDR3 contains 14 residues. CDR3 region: CASSYGTGNTEAFF. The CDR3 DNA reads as TGTGCCAGCAGTTATGGGACGGGGAACACTGAAGCTTTCTTT.

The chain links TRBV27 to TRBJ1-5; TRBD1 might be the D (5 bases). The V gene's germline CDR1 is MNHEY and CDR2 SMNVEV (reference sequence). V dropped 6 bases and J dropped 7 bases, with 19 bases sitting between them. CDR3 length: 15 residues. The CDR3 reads CASSRLPGPAQPQHF. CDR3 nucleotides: TGTGCCAGCAGCCGGTTACCGGGACCGGCACAGCCCCAGCATTTT.

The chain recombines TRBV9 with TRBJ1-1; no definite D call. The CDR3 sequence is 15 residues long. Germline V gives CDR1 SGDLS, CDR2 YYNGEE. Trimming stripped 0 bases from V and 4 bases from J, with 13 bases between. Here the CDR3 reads CASSVGYLGSTEAFF. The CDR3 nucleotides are TGTGCCAGCAGCGTAGGGTACCTGGGATCCACTGAAGCTTTCTTT.

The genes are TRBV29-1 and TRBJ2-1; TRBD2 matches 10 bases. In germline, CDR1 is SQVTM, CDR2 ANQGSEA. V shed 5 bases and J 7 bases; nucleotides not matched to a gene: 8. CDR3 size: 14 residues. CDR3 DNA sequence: TGCAGCGTTTCGAGGACTAGCGGACGTAATGAGCAGTTCTTC. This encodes CSVSRTSGRNEQFF.

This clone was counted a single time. The CDR3 loop is CASSRGWGSGNTIYF. The CDR3 nucleotides read TGTGCCAGCAGCCGCGGGTGGGGCTCTGGAAACACCATATATTTT. V and J are TRBV6-5 and TRBJ1-3, with no clear D. V was pared by 6 bases and J by 0 bases, with 12 bases between. The V gene's germline CDR1 is MNHEY and CDR2 SVGAGI. This CDR3 contains 15 residues.

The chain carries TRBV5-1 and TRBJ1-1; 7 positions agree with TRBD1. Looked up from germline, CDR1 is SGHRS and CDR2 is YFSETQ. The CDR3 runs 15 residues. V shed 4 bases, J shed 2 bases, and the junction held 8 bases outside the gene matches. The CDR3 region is CASSPGQVGNTEAFF. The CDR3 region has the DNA TGCGCCAGCAGCCCCGGACAGGTCGGAAACACTGAAGCTTTCTTT.

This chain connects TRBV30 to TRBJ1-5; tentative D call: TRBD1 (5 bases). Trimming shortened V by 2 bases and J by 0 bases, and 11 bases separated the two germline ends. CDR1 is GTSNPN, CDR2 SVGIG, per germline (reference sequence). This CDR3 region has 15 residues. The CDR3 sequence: CAWSRDSNSNQPQHF. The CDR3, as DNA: TGTGCCTGGAGTCGTGACAGCAATAGCAATCAGCCCCAGCATTTT.

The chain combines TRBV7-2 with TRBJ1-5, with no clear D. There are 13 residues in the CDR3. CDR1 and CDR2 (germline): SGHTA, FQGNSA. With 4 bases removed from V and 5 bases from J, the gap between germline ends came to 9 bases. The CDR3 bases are TGTGCCAGCAGCTCCGGGTCGTATCAGCCCCAGCATTTT. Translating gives CASSSGSYQPQHF.

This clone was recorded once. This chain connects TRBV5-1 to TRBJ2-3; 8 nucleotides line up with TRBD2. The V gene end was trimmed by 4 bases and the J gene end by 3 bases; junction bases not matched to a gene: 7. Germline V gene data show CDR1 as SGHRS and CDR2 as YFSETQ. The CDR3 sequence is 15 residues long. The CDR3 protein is CASSGRGVRTDTQYF. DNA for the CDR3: TGCGCCAGCAGCGGGCGGGGGGTGAGGACAGATACGCAGTATTTT.

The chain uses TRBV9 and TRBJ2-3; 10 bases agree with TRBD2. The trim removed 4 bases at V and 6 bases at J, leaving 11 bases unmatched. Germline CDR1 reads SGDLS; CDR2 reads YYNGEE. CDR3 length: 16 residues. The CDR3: CASSPILTSGVDTQYF. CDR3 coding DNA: TGTGCCAGCAGCCCGATACTCACTAGCGGGGTTGATACGCAGTATTTT.

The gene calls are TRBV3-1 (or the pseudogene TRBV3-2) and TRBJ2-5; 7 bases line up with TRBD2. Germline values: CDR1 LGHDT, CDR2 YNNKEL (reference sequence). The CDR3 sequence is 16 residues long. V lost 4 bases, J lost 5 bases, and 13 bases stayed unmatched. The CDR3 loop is CASSPPSMGGLETQYF. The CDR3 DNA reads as TGTGCCAGCAGCCCCCCCAGTATGGGGGGGTTGGAGACCCAGTACTTC.

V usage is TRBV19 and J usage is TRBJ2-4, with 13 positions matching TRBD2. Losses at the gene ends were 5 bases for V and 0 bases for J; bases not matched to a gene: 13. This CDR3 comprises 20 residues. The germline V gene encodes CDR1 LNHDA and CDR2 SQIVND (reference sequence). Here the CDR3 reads CASSSLTSGGPTGAKNIQYF. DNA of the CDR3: TGTGCCAGTAGTTCCCTGACTAGCGGGGGGCCCACGGGAGCCAAAAACATTCAGTACTTC.

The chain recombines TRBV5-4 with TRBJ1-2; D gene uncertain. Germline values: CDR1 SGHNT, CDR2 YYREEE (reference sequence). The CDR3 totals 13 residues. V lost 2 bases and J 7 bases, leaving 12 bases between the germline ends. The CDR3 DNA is TGTGCCAGCAGCTTCGACATGTCGCGTGGCTACACCTTC. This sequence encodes CASSFDMSRGYTF.